This is a list of T cell receptor beta chains from one sample in a study of cytomegalovirus exposure and HLA in healthy donors. Data came from immunoSEQ multiplex PCR; TCRdb stores just in-frame clones and leaves some out. The sample includes roughly 250,000 clones, approximately 86% of them seen just once. The sample was PBMCs. The receptors originated from a woman in her twenties or thirties in good health and CMV-seropositive. Both conserved end residues are part of each CDR3. The D gene is left open where the match is weak. The listing skips clone size in some rows; elsewhere it reads once, few, many or a size class.

TRBJ1-1,TRBV5-1,-,TRBD1,CASSSDRDTEAFF,TGCGCCAGCAGCTCGGACAGGGATACTGAAGCTTTCTTT
TRBJ1-2,TRBV18,-,TRBD1,CASSPPQGAKGYTF,TGTGCCAGCTCACCACCCCAGGGGGCAAAGGGCTACACCTTC
TRBJ2-2,TRBV27,-,TRBD2,CASRAASGNTGELFF,TGTGCCAGCAGGGCCGCTAGCGGGAACACCGGGGAGCTGTTTTTT
TRBJ1-5,TRBV28,-,TRBD1,CASSLTQGAGNQPQHF,TGTGCCAGCAGTTTAACACAGGGGGCAGGCAATCAGCCCCAGCATTTT
TRBJ2-7,TRBV11-2,-,-,CASSPDLIYEQYF,TGTGCCAGCAGCCCAGACTTGATTTACGAGCAGTACTTC
TRBJ1-2,TRBV20-1,-,TRBD1,CSARDRYGYTF,TGCAGTGCCCGGGACAGATATGGCTACACCTTC
TRBJ1-5,TRBV28,-,TRBD1,CASKSGQGYQPQHF,TGTGCCAGCAAAAGCGGACAGGGATATCAGCCCCAGCATTTT
TRBJ1-1,TRBV4-1,-,-,CASSLGQKNTEAFF,TGCGCCAGCAGCCTTGGACAGAAGAACACTGAAGCTTTCTTT
TRBJ2-7,TRBV7-2,-,TRBD2,CASSLAGGNYEQYF,TGTGCCAGCAGTCTAGCGGGAGGGAACTACGAGCAGTACTTC
TRBJ2-7,TRBV5-4,once,TRBD1,CASSLVGGQGFYEQYF,TGTGCCAGCAGCTTGGTTGGGGGACAGGGTTTCTACGAGCAGTACTTC
TRBJ2-7,TRBV6-1,-,-,CASSADRSSYEQYF,TGTGCCAGCAGCGCTGACAGGAGCTCCTACGAGCAGTACTTC
TRBJ2-5,TRBV7-2,-,-,CASSLVFGGETQYF,TGTGCCAGCAGCTTAGTTTTTGGCGGGGAGACCCAGTACTTC
TRBJ1-3,TRBV2,-,-,CASSEALPNYSSGNTIYF,TGTGCCAGCAGTGAAGCGCTTCCAAATTATAGCTCTGGAAACACCATATATTTT
TRBJ2-7,TRBV11-1,-,-,CASSPYRVPYEQYF,TGTGCCAGCAGCCCATACAGGGTACCCTACGAGCAGTACTTC
TRBJ2-1,TRBV19,-,TRBD2,CASRISGLAYEQFF,TGTGCCAGTAGAATATCAGGACTAGCATACGAGCAGTTCTTC
TRBJ1-2,TRBV9,-,TRBD1,CASSVGQGAYYGYTF,TGTGCCAGCAGCGTGGGGCAGGGGGCTTACTATGGCTACACCTTC
TRBJ2-3,TRBV5-1,-,TRBD1,CASSPGGTGGNTQYF,TGCGCCAGCAGCCCGGGAGGGACAGGGGGCAATACGCAGTATTTT
TRBJ2-7,TRBV11-2,few,TRBD2,CASSLEMPSGAYEQYF,TGTGCCAGCAGCTTAGAAATGCCTAGCGGGGCCTACGAGCAGTACTTC
TRBJ1-5,TRBV5-4,-,-,CASSFDGGRGQPQHF,TGTGCCAGCAGCTTCGACGGGGGGCGCGGTCAGCCCCAGCATTTT
TRBJ2-1,TRBV29-1,-,-,CSAPEKSSYNEQFF,TGCAGCGCCCCGGAGAAAAGCTCCTACAATGAGCAGTTCTTC
TRBJ2-3,TRBV10-3,once,TRBD2,CAISPTSGSTDTQYF,TGTGCCATCAGCCCAACTAGCGGGAGCACAGATACGCAGTATTTT
TRBJ1-2,TRBV19,-,-,CASSITDGNYGYTF,TGTGCCAGTAGTATCACTGACGGGAACTATGGCTACACCTTC
TRBJ2-5,TRBV7-9,-,TRBD2,CASSLESSGRGETQYF,TGTGCCAGCAGCTTGGAGTCTAGCGGGAGGGGAGAGACCCAGTACTTC
TRBJ1-1,TRBV4-1,-,TRBD1,CASSLGTGGAFF,TGCGCCAGCAGCCTGGGGACAGGTGGAGCTTTCTTT
TRBJ2-2,TRBV5-1,-,TRBD1,CASSPGDRYGAGELFF,TGCGCCAGCAGCCCCGGGGACAGGTACGGCGCCGGGGAGCTGTTTTTT
TRBJ2-7,TRBV2,-,TRBD2,CASRGTSGYEQYF,TGTGCCAGCAGGGGGACTAGTGGTTACGAGCAGTACTTC
TRBJ2-7,TRBV6-5,-,TRBD2,CASRRTSAYEQYF,TGTGCCAGCAGGCGGACTAGCGCCTACGAGCAGTACTTC
TRBJ2-7,TRBV27,many,TRBD2,CASSLYLGGSIYEQYF,TGTGCCAGCAGTTTGTACTTAGGCGGGAGCATCTACGAGCAGTACTTC
TRBJ1-1,TRBV27,-,-,CASSSDPQGLNTEAFF,TGTGCCAGCAGTTCAGATCCGCAGGGCCTGAACACTGAAGCTTTCTTT
TRBJ2-3,TRBV6-6,-,-,CASSYMIDSWYF,TGTGCCAGCAGTTACATGATCGACAGTTGGTATTTT
TRBJ2-1,TRBV27,-,TRBD2,CASSLAGGFSNEQFF,TGTGCCAGCAGTCTAGCGGGAGGCTTCTCCAATGAGCAGTTCTTC
TRBJ1-1,TRBV7-2,-,-,CASSLAWTAMNTEAFF,TGTGCCAGCAGCTTAGCCTGGACAGCGATGAACACTGAAGCTTTCTTT
TRBJ2-5,TRBV5-8,-,-,CASSPGETQYF,TGTGCCAGCAGCCCAGGGGAGACCCAGTACTTC
TRBJ2-2,TRBV5-4,-,-,CASSLASANTGELFF,TGTGCCAGCAGCCTAGCATCCGCGAACACCGGGGAGCTGTTTTTT
TRBJ1-5,TRBV2,-,-,CASRTVVRYSNQPQHF,TGTGCCAGTAGGACAGTTGTCCGCTATAGCAATCAGCCCCAGCATTTT
TRBJ1-2,TRBV20-1,-,-,CSARRGHGYTF,TGCAGTGCTAGACGCGGCCATGGCTACACCTTC
TRBJ1-1,TRBV15,-,-,CATSRDDDRMEAFF,TGTGCCACCAGCAGAGATGATGACCGAATGGAGGCTTTCTTT
TRBJ1-2,TRBV5-4,-,-,CASRSFEGGFYGYTF,TGTGCCAGCAGATCCTTCGAGGGGGGGTTCTATGGCTACACCTTC
TRBJ1-3,TRBV10-3,-,-,CAIRQSSGNTIYF,TGTGCCATCAGACAGAGCTCTGGAAACACCATATATTTT
TRBJ1-2,TRBV6-1,-,TRBD1,CASRASQGADTF,TGTGCCAGCAGGGCGTCACAGGGGGCGGACACCTTC
TRBJ1-1,TRBV5-1,few,TRBD1,CASSLEGQGRAFF,TGCGCCAGCAGCTTGGAGGGACAGGGGCGAGCTTTCTTT
TRBJ2-2,TRBV15,-,-,CATSRGGSPPLAGELFF,TGTGCCACCAGCAGAGGAGGGAGCCCCCCGCTAGCCGGGGAGCTGTTTTTT
TRBJ1-5,TRBV5-4,-,-,CASSLAETGNQPQHF,TGTGCCAGCAGCTTGGCCGAAACAGGCAATCAGCCCCAGCATTTT